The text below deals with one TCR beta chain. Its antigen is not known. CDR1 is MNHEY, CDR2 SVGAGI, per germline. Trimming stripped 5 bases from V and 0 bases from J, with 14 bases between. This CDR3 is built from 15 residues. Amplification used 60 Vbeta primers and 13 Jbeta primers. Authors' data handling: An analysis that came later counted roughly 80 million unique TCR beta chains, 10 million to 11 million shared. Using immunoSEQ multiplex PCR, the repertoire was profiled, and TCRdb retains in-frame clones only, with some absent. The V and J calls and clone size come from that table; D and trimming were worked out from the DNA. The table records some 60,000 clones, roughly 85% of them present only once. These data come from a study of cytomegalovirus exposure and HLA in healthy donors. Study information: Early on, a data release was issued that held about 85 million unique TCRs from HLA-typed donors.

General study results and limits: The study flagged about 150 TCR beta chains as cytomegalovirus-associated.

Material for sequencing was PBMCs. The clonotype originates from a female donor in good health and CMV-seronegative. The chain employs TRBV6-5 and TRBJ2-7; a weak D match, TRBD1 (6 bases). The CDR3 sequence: CASSPQGLTSYEQYF. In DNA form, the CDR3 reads TGTGCCAGCAGTCCCCAGGGGTTAACCTCCTACGAGCAGTACTTC.